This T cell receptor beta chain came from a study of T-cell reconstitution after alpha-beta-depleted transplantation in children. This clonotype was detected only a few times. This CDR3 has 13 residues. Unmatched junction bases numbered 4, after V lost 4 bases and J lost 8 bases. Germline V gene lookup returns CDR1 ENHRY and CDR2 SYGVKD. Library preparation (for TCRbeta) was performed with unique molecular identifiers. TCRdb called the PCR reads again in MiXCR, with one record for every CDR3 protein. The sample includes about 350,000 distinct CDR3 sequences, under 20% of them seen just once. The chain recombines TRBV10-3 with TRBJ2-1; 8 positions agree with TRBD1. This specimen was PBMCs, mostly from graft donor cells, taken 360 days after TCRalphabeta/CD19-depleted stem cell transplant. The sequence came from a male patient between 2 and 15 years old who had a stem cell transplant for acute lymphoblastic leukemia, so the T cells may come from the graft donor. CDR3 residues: CAISGTGLDEQFF. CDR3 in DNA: TGTGCCATCAGTGGGACAGGGTTGGATGAGCAGTTCTTC.